The present T cell receptor (beta chain) was sequenced within a study of blood T cells in healthy people across ages. The germline gives CDR1 SGHVS, CDR2 FQNEAQ. The CDR3 consists of 16 residues. With 1 base clipped from V and 4 bases from J, the junction kept 7 bases outside the gene matches. Primed by a sample-barcoded 5' primer and a J-beta primer mix, a second PCR proceeded for roughly 7 to 11 cycles. Each CDR3 protein is one row after TCRdb ran MiXCR on the 5' RACE reads. The sample shows hundreds of thousands of distinct CDR3 sequences, roughly 44% of them seen only once. Sequencing input: blood. The receptor comes from a man aged 55 to 70 in good health. J is TRBJ2-1 and V is TRBV7-8; 7 bases align to TRBD2. Here the CDR3 reads CASSLEAGVVYNEQFF. CDR3 sequence (DNA): TGTGCCAGCAGCTTAGAGGCGGGGGTCGTTTACAATGAGCAGTTCTTC.